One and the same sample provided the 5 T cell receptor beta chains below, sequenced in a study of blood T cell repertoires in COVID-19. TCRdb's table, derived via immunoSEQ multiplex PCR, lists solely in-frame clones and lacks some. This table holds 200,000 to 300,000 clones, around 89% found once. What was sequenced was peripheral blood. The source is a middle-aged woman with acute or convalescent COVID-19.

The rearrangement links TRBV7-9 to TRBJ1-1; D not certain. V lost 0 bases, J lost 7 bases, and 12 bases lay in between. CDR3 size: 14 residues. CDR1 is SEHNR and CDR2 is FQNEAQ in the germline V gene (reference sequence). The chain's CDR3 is CASSLAGSGIEAFF. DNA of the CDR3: TGTGCCAGCAGCTTAGCGGGTTCGGGGATTGAAGCTTTCTTT.

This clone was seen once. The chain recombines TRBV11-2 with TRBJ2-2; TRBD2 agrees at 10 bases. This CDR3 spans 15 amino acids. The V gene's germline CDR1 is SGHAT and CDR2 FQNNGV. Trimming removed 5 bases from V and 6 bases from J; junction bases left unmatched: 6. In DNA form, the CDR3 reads TGTGCCAGCAGCAGGAGCGGGGGGGCCCCCGGGGAGCTGTTTTTT. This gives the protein CASSRSGGAPGELFF.

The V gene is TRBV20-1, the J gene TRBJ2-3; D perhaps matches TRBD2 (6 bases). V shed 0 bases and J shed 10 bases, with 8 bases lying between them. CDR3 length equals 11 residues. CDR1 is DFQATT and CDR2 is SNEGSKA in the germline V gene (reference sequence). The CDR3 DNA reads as TGCAGTGCTAGAGATGGGACTCCGCAGTATTTT. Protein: CSARDGTPQYF.

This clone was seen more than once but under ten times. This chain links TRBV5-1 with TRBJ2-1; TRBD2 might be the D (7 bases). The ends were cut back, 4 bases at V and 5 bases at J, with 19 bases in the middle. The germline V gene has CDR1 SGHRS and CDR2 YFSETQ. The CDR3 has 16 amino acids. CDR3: CASSPIGGATHNEQFF. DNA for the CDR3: TGCGCCAGCAGCCCTATTGGGGGGGCCACACACAATGAGCAGTTCTTC.

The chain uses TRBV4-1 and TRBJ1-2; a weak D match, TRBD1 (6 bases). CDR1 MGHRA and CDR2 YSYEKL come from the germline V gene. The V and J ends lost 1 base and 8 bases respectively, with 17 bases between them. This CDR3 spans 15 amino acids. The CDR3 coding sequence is TGCGCCAGCAGCCAAGTCGGGGCTCCGGGGGGCGGCTACACCTTC. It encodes CASSQVGAPGGGYTF.